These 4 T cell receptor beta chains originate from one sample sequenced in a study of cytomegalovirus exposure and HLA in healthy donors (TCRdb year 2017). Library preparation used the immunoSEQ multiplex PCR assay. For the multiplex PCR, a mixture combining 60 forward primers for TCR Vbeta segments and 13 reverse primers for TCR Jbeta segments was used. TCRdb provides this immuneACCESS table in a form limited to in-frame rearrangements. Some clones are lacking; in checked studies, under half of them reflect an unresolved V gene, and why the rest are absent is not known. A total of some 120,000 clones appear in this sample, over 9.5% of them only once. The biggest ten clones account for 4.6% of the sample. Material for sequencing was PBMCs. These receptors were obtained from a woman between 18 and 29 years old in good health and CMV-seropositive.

CDR3 sequence: CSVEAGTGYGYTF. Here the CDR3 DNA reads TGCAGCGTTGAAGCGGGGACAGGGTATGGCTACACCTTC. This sequence joins TRBV29-1 and TRBJ1-2; 9 nucleotides align to TRBD1. After removal of 1 base from V and 5 bases from J, the junction contained 2 bases not matched to a gene. From germline, CDR1 is SQVTM and CDR2 ANQGSEA. There are 13 residues in the CDR3. Supplemented by reference TRBV29-1 and TRBJ1-2, the full variable domain reads SAVISQKPSRDICQRGTSLTIQCQVDSQVTMMFWYRQQPGQSLTLIATANQGSEATYESGFVIDKFPISRPNLTFSTLTVSNMSPEDSSIYLCSVEAGTGYGYTFGSGTRLTVV.

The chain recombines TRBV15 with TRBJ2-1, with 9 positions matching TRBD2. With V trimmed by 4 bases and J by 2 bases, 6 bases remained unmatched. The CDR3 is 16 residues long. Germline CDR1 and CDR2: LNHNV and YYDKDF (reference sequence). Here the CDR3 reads CATSTLTSGTYNEQFF. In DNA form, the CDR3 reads TGTGCCACCAGCACCCTGACTAGCGGTACCTACAATGAGCAGTTCTTC. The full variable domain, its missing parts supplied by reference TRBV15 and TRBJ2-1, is DAMVIQNPRYQVTQFGKPVTLSCSQTLNHNVMYWYQQKSSQAPKLLFHYYDKDFNNEADTPDNFQSRRPNTSFCFLDIRSPGLGDTAMYLCATSTLTSGTYNEQFFGPGTRLTVL.

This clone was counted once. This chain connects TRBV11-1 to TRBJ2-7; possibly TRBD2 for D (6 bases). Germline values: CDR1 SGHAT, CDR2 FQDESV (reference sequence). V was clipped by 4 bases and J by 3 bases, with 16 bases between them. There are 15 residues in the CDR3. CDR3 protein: CASSSDAGPYYEQYF. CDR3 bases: TGTGCCAGCAGCTCCGACGCGGGACCCTACTACGAGCAGTACTTC.

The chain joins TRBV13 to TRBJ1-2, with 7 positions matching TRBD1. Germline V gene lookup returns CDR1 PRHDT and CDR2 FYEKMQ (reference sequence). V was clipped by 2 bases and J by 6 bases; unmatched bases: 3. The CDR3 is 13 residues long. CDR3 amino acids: CASSLRQGDGYTF. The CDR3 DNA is TGTGCCAGCAGCTTACGACAGGGCGATGGCTACACCTTC.